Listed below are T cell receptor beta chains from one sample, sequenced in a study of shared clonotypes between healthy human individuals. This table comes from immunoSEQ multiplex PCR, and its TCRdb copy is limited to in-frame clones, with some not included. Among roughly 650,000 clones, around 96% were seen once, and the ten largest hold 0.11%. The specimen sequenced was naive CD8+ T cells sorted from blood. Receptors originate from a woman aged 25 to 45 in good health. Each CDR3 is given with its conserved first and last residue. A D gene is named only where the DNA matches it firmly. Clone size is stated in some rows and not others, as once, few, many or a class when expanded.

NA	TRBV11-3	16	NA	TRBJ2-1	TGTGCCAGCAGCCCAGACGACGGAGGGTCCTACAATGAGCAGTTCTTC	CASSPDDGGSYNEQFF
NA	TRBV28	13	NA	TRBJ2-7	TGTGCCAGCACCATGGCTCGGGGCTACGAGCAGTACTTC	CASTMARGYEQYF
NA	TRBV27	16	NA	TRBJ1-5	TGTGCCAGCAGTTTATCGGCGGGGGAGTTTGAACAGCCCCAGCATTTT	CASSLSAGEFEQPQHF
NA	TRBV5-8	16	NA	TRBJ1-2	TGTGCCAGCAGCCCAGCCCAGGGAGCGGGCATGCATGGCTACACCTTC	CASSPAQGAGMHGYTF
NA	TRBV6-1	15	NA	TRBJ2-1	TGTGCCAGCAGTGAGCGGGGAATCTCCTACAATGAGCAGTTCTTC	CASSERGISYNEQFF
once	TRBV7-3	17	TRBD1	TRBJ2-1	TGTGCCAGCAGCCATTATGTCCTCCGGGACAGCGACCATGAGCAGTTCTTC	CASSHYVLRDSDHEQFF
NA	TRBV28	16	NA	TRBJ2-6	TGTGCCAGCAGTTATTTCGGTTTCTCTGGGGCCAACGTCCTGACTTTC	CASSYFGFSGANVLTF
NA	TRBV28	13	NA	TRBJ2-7	TGTGCCACCTGGGGACGGCAGACCTACGAGCAGTACTTC	CATWGRQTYEQYF
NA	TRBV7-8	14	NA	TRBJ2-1	TGTGCCAGCAGCTTAGCGCGATTAGGTCATGAGCAGTTCTTC	CASSLARLGHEQFF
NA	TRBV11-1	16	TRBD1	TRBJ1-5	TGTGCCAGCAGCCTAATGAGGACAGGGGCTTTTCAGCCCCAGCATTTT	CASSLMRTGAFQPQHF
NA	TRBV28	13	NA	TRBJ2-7	TGTGCCAGCACCCCTTGGGGTTTTAACGAGCAGTACTTC	CASTPWGFNEQYF
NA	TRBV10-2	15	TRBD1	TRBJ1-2	TGCGCCAGCAGTGTGGAGGACAGGGGTCGGTATGGCTACACCTTC	CASSVEDRGRYGYTF
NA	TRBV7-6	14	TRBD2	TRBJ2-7	TGTGCCAGCAGCATCGGGGGGATTAACTACGAGCAGTACTTC	CASSIGGINYEQYF
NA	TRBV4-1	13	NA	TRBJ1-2	TGCGCCAGCAGCTATCCGCGGAGCGCGGGCTACACCTTC	CASSYPRSAGYTF